This T cell receptor beta chain was sequenced in a study of cytomegalovirus exposure and HLA in healthy donors. Germline values: CDR1 GTSNPN, CDR2 SVGIG (reference sequence). This CDR3 is 13 amino acids long. With 5 bases clipped from V and 10 bases from J, the junction kept 6 bases outside the gene matches. Of note for this clone: Its specificity is not known.

Study-level points and caveats: A later analysis linked a missense DCLRE1C variant to TCR beta V- and J-gene trimming. CMV serostatus was the only recorded immune exposure for donors.

Primers included in the PCR were 60 Vbeta and 13 Jbeta primers. This table comes from immunoSEQ multiplex PCR, and its TCRdb copy is limited to in-frame clones, with some not included. The sample lists some 160,000 clones; roughly 80% were seen once. This TCR was sampled from a male donor in good health and CMV-seronegative. Sample: PBMCs. This chain connects TRBV30 to TRBJ1-4, with 11 nucleotides matching TRBD1. This CDR3 reads CAWHRDRGGKLFF. CDR3 sequence (DNA): TGTGCCTGGCACCGGGACAGGGGGGGAAAACTGTTTTTT.